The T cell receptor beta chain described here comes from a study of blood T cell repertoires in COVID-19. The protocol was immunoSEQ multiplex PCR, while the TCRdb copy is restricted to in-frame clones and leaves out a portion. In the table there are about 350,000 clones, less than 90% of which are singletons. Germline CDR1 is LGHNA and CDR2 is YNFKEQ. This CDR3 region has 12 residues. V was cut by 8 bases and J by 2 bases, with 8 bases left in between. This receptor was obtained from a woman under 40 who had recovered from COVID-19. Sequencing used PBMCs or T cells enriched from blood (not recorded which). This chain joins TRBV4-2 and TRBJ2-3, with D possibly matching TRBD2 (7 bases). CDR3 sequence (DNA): TGTGCCAGCGGGGGGGCCACAGATACGCAGTATTTT. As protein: CASGGATDTQYF.